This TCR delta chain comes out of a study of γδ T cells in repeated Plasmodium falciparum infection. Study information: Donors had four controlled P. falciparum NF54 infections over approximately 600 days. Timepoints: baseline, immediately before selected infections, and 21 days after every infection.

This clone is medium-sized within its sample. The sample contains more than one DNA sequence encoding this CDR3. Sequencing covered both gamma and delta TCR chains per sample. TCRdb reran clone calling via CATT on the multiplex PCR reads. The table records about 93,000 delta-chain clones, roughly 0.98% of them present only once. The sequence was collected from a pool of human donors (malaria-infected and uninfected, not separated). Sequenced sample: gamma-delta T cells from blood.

The CDR3 spells CALGEPSGGSPPHTDKLIF. The CDR3 nucleotides are TGTGCTCTTGGGGAACCCTCCGGGGGATCCCCTCCACACACCGATAAACTCATCTTT. This sequence joins TRDV1 and TRDJ1, with 7 bases identical to TRDD3. Germline V lookup: CDR1 TSWWSYY, CDR2 QGS. V was pared by 1 base and J by 0 bases, with 14 bases of the junction left unmatched. CDR3 length: 19 residues.